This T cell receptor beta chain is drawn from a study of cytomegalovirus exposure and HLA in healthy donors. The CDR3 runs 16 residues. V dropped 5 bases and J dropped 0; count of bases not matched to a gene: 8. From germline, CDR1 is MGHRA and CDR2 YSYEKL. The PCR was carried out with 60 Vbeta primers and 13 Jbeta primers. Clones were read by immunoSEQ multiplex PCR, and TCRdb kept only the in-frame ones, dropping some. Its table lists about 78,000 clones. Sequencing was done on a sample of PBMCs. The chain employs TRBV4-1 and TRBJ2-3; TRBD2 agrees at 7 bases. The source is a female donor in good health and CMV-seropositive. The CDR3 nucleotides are TGCGCCAGCAGCGGGCTGACGGGAGGCAGCACAGATACGCAGTATTTT. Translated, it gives CASSGLTGGSTDTQYF.